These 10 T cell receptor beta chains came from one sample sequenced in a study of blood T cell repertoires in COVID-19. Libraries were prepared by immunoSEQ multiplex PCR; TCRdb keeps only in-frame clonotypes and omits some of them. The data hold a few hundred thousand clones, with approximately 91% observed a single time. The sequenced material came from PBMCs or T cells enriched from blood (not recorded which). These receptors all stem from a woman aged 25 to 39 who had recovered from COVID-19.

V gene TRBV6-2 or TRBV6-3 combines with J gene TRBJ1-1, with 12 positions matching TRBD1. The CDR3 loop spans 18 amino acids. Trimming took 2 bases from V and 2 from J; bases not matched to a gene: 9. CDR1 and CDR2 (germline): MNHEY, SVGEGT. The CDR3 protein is CASSYTSGQGADNTEAFF. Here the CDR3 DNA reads TGTGCCAGCAGTTACACATCGGGACAGGGGGCCGATAACACTGAAGCTTTCTTT.

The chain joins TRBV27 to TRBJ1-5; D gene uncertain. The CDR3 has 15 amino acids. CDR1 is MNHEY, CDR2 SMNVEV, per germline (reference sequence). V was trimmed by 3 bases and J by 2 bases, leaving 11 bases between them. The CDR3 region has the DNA TGTGCCAGCAGTTTGCGGGCAGCAGGCAATCAGCCCCAGCATTTT. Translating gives CASSLRAAGNQPQHF.

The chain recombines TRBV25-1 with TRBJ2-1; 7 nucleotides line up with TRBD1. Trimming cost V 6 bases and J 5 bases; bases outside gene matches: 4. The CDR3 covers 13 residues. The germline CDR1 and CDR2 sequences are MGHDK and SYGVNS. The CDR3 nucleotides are TGTGCCAGCAGGGGACAGCTAAACAATGAGCAGTTCTTC. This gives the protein CASRGQLNNEQFF.

CDR3 in DNA: TGTGCCAGCAGCTTGGGGGTCGGAGGGCGGAATGGCTACACCTTC. Its protein is CASSLGVGGRNGYTF. The V and J genes are TRBV5-5 and TRBJ1-2; D gene uncertain. V lost 0 bases to trimming and J lost 6 bases, with 15 bases between them. Germline-derived CDR1 and CDR2 are SGHKS and YYEKEE (reference sequence). The CDR3 is made up of 15 amino acids.

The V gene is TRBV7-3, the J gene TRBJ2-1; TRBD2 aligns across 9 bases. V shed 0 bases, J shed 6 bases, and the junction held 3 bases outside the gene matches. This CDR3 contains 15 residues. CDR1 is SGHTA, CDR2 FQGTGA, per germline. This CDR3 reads CASSLTRGGLNEQFF. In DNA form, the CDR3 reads TGTGCCAGCAGCTTAACGCGGGGGGGCCTCAATGAGCAGTTCTTC.

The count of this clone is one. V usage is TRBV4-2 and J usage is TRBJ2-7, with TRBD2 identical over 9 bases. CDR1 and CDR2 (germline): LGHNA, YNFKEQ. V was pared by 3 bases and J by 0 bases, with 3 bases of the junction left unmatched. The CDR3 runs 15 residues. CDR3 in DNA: TGTGCCAGCAGCCAGGGGACTAGCCTCTCCTACGAGCAGTACTTC. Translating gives CASSQGTSLSYEQYF.

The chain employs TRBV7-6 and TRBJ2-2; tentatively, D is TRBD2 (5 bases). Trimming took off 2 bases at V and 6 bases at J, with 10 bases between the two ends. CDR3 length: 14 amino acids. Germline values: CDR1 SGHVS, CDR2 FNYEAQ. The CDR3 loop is CASSLMTNAGELFF. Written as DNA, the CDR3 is TGTGCCAGCAGCTTAATGACTAATGCCGGGGAGCTGTTTTTT.

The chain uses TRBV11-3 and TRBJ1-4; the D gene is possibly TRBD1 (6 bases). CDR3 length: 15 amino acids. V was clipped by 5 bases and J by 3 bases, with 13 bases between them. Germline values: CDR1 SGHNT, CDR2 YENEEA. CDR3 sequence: CASSLSDSANEKLFF. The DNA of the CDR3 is TGTGCCAGCAGCCTCTCGGACAGCGCTAATGAAAAACTGTTTTTT.

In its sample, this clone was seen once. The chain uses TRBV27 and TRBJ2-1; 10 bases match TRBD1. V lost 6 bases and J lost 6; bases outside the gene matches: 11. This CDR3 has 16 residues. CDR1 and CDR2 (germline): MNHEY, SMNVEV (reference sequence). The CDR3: CASRRLPGQGSNEQFF. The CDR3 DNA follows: TGTGCCAGCAGGAGACTTCCGGGACAGGGGTCCAATGAGCAGTTCTTC.

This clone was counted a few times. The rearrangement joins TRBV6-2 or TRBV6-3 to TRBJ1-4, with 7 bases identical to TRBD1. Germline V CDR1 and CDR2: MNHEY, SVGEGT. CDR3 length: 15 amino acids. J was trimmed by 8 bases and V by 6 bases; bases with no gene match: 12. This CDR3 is CASSRREGAGEKLFF. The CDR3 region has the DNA TGTGCCAGCAGCCGCCGTGAGGGGGCGGGGGAAAAACTGTTTTTT.